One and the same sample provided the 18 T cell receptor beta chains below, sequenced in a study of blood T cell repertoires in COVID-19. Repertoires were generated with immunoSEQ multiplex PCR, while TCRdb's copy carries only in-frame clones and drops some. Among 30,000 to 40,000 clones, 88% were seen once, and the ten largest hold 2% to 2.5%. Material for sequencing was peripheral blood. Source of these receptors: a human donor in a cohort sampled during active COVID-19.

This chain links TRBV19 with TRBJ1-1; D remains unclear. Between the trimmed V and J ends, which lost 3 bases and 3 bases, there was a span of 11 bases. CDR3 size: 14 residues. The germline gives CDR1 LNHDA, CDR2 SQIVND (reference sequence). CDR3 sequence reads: CASSMGGLDTEAFF. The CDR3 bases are TGTGCCAGTAGTATGGGAGGACTTGACACTGAAGCTTTCTTT.

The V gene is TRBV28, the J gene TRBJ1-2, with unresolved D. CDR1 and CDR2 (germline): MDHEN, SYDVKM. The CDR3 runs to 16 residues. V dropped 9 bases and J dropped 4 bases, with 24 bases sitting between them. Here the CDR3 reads CASRSPLTLLGYGYTF. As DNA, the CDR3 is TGTGCCAGTCGCAGCCCCCTAACCCTGCTAGGCTATGGCTACACCTTC.

CDR3 amino acids: CASSQEVAVGNTIYF. DNA for the CDR3: TGCGCCAGCAGCCAGGAGGTAGCAGTTGGAAACACCATATATTTT. The J gene is TRBJ1-3, the V gene TRBV4-1; D not certain. Trimming stripped 3 bases from V and 3 bases from J, with 12 bases between. The CDR3 is 15 residues long. Germline loops: CDR1 MGHRA, CDR2 YSYEKL.

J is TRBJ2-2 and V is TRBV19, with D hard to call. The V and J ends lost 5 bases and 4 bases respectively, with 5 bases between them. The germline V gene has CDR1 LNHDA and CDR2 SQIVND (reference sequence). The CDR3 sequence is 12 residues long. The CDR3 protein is CASSLITGELFF. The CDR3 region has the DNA TGTGCCAGTAGTCTTATCACCGGGGAGCTGTTTTTT. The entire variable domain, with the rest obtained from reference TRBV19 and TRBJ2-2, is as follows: DGGITQSPKYLFRKEGQNVTLSCEQNLNHDAMYWYRQDPGQGLRLIYYSQIVNDFQKGDIAEGYSVSREKKESFPLTVTSAQKNPTAFYLCASSLITGELFFGEGSRLTVL.

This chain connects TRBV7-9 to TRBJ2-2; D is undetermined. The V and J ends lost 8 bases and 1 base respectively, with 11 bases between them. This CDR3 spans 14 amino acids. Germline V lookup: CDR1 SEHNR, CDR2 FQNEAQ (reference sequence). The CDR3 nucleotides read TGTGCCAGCTCGGCGGTGGTGAACACCGGGGAGCTGTTTTTT. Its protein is CASSAVVNTGELFF. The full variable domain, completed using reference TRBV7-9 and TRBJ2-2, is DTGVSQNPRHKITKRGQNVTFRCDPISEHNRLYWYRQTLGQGPEFLTYFQNEAQLEKSRLLSDRFSAERPKGSFSTLEIQRTEQGDSAMYLCASSAVVNTGELFFGEGSRLTVL.

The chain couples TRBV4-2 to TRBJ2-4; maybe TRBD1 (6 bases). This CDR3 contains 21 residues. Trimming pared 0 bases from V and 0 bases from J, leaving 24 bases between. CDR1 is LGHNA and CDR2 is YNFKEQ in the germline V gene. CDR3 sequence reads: CASSQDWGPTVASIAKNIQYF. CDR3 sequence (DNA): TGTGCCAGCAGCCAAGATTGGGGGCCGACAGTGGCCTCAATAGCCAAAAACATTCAGTACTTC.

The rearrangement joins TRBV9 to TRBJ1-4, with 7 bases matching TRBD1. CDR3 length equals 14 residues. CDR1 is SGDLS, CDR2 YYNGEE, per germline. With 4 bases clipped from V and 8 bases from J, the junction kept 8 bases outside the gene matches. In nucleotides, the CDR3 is TGTGCCAGCAGCTCCGGACAGGTTGACGAAAAACTGTTTTTT. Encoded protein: CASSSGQVDEKLFF.

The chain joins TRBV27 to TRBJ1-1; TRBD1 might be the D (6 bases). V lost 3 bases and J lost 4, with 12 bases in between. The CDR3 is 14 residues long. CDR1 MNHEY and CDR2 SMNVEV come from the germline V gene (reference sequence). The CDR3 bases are TGTGCCAGCAGTTTTGTGGGGGCTGGCACTGAAGCTTTCTTT. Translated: CASSFVGAGTEAFF.

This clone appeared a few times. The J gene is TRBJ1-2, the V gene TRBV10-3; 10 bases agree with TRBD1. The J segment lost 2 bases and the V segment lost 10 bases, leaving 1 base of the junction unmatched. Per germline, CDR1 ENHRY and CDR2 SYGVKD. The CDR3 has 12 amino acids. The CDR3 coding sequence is TGTGCCACGGGACAGGGGAACTATGGCTACACCTTC. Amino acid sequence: CATGQGNYGYTF.

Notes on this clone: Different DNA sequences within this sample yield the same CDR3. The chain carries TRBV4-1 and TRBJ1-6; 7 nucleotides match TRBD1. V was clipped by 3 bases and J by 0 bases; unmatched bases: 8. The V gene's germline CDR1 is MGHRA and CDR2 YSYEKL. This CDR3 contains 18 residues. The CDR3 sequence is CASSHLTGESSYNSPLHF. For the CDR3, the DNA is TGCGCCAGCAGCCATCTCACAGGGGAGAGCTCCTATAATTCACCCCTCCACTTT.

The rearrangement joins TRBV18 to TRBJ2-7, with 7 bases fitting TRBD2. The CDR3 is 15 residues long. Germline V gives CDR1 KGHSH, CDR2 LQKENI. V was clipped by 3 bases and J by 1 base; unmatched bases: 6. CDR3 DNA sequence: TGTGCCAGCTCACCGATCGGACTAGGGTCCTACGAGCAGTACTTC. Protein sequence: CASSPIGLGSYEQYF.

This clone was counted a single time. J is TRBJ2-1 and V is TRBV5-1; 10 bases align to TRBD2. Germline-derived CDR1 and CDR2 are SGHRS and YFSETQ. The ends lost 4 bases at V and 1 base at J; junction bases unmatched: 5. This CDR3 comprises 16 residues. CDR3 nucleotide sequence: TGCGCCAGCAGCGGAAGCGGGGGGGCTTCCTACAATGAGCAGTTCTTC. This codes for CASSGSGGASYNEQFF.

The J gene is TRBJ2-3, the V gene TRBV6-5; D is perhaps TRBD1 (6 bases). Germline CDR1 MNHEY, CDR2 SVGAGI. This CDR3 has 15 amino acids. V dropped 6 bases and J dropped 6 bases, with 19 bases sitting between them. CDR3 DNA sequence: TGTGCCAGCAGGACCTTGCAGGGGCGATGGGATACGCAGTATTTT. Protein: CASRTLQGRWDTQYF.

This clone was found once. The CDR3 DNA sequence: TGTGCCAGCAGCCCCGGGACTAGCGGGGTGGATACGCAGTATTTT. It is translated as CASSPGTSGVDTQYF. The rearrangement joins TRBV5-4 to TRBJ2-3, with 13 positions matching TRBD2. Trimming took 4 bases from V and 6 from J; bases not matched to a gene: 5. The CDR3 covers 15 residues. From germline, CDR1 is SGHNT and CDR2 YYREEE (reference sequence).

Here the CDR3 reads CASSGGSRNQPQHF. The CDR3 bases are TGTGCCAGCAGTGGAGGGTCGCGCAATCAGCCCCAGCATTTT. The chain has TRBV2 and TRBJ1-5; unclear D gene. In germline, CDR1 is SNHLY, CDR2 FYNNEI. The germline V and J ends were trimmed by 4 bases and 2 bases, with 9 bases remaining between them. The CDR3 contains 14 residues. The whole variable domain, remainder taken from reference TRBV2 and TRBJ1-5, is EPEVTQTPSHQVTQMGQEVILRCVPISNHLYFYWYRQILGQKVEFLVSFYNNEISEKSEIFDDQFSVERPDGSNFTLKIRSTKLEDSAMYFCASSGGSRNQPQHFGDGTRLSIL.

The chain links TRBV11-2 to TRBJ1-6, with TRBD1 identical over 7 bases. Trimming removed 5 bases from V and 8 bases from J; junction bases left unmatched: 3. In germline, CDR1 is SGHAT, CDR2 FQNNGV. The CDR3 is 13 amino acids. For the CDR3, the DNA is TGTGCCAGCAGCCGGGACAGAGATTCACCCCTCCACTTT. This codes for CASSRDRDSPLHF.

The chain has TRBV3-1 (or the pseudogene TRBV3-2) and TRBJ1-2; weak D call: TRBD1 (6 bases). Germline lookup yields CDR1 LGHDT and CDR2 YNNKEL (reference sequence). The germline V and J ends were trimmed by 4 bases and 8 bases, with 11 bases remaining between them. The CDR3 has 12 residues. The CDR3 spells CASSLGTFGYTF. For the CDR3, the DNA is TGTGCCAGCAGCCTGGGGACATTCGGCTACACCTTC.

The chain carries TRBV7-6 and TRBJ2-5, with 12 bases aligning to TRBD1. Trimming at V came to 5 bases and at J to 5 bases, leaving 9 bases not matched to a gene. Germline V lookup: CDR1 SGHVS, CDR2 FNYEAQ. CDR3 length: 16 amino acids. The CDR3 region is CASSLPGQGAGETQYF. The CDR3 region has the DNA TGTGCCAGCAGCCTACCGGGACAGGGGGCTGGGGAGACCCAGTACTTC.